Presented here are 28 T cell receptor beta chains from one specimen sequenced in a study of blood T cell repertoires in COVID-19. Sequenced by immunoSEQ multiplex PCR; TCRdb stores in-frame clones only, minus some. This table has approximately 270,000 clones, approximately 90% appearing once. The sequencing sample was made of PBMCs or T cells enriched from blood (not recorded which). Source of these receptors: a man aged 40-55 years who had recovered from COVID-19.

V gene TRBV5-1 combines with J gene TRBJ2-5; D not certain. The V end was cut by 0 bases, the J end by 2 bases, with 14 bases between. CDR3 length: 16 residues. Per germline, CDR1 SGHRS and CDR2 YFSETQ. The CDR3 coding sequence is TGCGCCAGCAGCTTGGGAACGGCAGCCGGGCAAGAGACCCAGTACTTC. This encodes CASSLGTAAGQETQYF. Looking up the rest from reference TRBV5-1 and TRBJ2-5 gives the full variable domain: KAGVTQTPRYLIKTRGQQVTLSCSPISGHRSVSWYQQTPGQGLQFLFEYFSETQRNKGNFPGRFSGRQFSNSRSEMNVSTLELGDSALYLCASSLGTAAGQETQYFGPGTRLLVL.

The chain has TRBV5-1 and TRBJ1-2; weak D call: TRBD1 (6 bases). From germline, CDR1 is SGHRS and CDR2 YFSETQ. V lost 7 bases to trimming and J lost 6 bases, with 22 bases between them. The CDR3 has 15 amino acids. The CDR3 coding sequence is TGCGCCAGCTCGCCTGGGGGCGGGGGGCAGAATGGCTACACCTTC. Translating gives CASSPGGGGQNGYTF.

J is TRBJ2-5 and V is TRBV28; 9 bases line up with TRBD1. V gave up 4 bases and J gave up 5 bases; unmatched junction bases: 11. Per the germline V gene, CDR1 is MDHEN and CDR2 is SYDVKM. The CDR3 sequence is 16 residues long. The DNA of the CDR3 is TGTGCCAGCAGTTCGACCGGGACAGGGATAATTGAGACCCAGTACTTC. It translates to CASSSTGTGIIETQYF.

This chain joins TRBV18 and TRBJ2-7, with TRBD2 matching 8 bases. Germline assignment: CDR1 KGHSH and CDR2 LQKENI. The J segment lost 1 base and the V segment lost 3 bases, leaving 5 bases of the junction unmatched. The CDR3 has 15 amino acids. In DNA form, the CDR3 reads TGTGCCAGCTCACCGCGGGAGGCACCTTCCTACGAGCAGTACTTC. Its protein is CASSPREAPSYEQYF.

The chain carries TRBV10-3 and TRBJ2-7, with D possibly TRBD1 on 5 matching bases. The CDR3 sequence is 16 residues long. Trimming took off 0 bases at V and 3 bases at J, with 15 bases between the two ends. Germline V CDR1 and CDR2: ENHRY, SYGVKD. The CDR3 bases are TGTGCCATCAGTGAGTCGGCCTCCCCAGGGCTCTACGAGCAGTACTTC. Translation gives CAISESASPGLYEQYF.

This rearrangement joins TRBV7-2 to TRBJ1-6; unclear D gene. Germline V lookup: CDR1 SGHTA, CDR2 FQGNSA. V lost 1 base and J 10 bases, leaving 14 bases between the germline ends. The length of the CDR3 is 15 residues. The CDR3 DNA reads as TGTGCCAGCAGCTTAGGGTCGGGTTCGTTCTCACCCCTCCACTTT. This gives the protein CASSLGSGSFSPLHF.

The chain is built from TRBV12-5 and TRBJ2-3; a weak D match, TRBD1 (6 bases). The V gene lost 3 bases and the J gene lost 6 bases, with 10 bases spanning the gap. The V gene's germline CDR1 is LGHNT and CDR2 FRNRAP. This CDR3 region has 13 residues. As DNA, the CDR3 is TGTGCTAGTGGTTTACAGGGTCGGGATACGCAGTATTTT. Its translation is CASGLQGRDTQYF.

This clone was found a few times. The CDR3, as DNA: TGTGCCAGCAGTCCGACGACTAGCCCCTACGAGCAGTACTTC. Protein: CASSPTTSPYEQYF. The rearrangement links TRBV27 to TRBJ2-7; 7 bases fit TRBD2. The CDR3 consists of 14 residues. The germline CDR1 and CDR2 sequences are MNHEY and SMNVEV (reference sequence). With 5 bases clipped from V and 2 bases from J, the junction kept 6 bases outside the gene matches.

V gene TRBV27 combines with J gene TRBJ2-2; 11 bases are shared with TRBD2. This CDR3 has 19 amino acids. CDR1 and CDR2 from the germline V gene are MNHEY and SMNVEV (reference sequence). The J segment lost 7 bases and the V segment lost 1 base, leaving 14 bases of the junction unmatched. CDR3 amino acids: CASSLWVAGGSKYGGELFF. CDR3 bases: TGTGCCAGCAGTTTATGGGTAGCGGGAGGGTCGAAGTACGGCGGGGAGCTGTTTTTT.

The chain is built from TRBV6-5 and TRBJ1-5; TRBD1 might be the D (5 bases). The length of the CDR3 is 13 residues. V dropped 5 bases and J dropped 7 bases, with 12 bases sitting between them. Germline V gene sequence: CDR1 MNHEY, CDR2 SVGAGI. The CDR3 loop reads CASSRGGGQPQHF. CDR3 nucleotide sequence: TGTGCCAGCAGTCGGGGCGGGGGGCAGCCCCAGCATTTT.

The CDR3 region has the DNA TGCGCCAGCAGCTCGACAGTCATGAACACTGAAGCTTTCTTT. Translation gives CASSSTVMNTEAFF. The chain joins TRBV5-1 to TRBJ1-1, with a possible D match to TRBD1 (5 bases). The CDR3 is made up of 14 amino acids. Germline V gene data show CDR1 as SGHRS and CDR2 as YFSETQ. Trimming shortened V by 3 bases and J by 0 bases, and 9 bases separated the two germline ends.

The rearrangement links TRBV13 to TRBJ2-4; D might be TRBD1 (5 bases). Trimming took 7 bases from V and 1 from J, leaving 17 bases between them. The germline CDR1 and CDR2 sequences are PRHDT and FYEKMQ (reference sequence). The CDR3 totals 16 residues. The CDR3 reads CASTPGYGFAKNIQYF. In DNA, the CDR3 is TGTGCCAGCACTCCAGGGTACGGTTTCGCCAAAAACATTCAGTACTTC.

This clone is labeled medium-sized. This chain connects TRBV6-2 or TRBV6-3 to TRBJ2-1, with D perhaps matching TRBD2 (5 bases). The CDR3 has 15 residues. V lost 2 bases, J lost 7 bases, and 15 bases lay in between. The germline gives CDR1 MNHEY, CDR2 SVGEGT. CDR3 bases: TGTGCCAGCAGTTACAGTCCGGGGTTGAAGAATGAGCAGTTCTTC. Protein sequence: CASSYSPGLKNEQFF.

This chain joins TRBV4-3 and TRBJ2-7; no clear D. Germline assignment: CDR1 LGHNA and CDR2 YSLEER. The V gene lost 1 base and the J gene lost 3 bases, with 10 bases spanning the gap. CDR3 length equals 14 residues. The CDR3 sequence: CASSQGQEYYEQYF. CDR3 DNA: TGCGCCAGCAGCCAAGGACAAGAGTACTACGAGCAGTACTTC.

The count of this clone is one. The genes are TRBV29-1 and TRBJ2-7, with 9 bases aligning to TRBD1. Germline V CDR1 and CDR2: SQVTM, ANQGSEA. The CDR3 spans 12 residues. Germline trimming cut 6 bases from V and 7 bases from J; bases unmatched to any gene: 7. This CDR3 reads CSVRDRVIEQYF. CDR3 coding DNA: TGCAGCGTACGGGACAGGGTCATTGAGCAGTACTTC.

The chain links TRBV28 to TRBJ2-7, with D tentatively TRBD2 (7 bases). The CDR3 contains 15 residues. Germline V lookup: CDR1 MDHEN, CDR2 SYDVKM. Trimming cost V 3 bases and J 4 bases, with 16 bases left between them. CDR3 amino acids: CASSFSLRGGYEQYF. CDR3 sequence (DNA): TGTGCCAGCAGTTTTTCCCTAAGGGGGGGGTACGAGCAGTACTTC.

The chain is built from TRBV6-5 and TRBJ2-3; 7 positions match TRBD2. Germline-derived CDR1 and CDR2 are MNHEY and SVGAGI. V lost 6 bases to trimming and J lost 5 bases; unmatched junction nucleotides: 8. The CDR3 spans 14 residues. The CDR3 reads CASSRSGLVDTQYF. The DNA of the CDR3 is TGTGCCAGCAGCCGTAGCGGGTTAGTAGATACGCAGTATTTT.

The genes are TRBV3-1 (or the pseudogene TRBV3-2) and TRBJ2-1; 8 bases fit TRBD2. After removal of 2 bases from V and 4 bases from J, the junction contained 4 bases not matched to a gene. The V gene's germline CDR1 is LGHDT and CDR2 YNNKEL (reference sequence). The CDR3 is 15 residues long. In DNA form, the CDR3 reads TGTGCCAGCAGCCAATACGCGGGAGGTTACAATGAGCAGTTCTTC. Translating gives CASSQYAGGYNEQFF.

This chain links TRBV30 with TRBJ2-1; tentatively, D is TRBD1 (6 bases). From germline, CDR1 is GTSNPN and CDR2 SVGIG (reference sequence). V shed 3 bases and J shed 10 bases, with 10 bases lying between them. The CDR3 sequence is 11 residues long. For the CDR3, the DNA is TGTGCCTGGAGAACAGGGTACGAGCAGTTCTTC. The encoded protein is CAWRTGYEQFF.

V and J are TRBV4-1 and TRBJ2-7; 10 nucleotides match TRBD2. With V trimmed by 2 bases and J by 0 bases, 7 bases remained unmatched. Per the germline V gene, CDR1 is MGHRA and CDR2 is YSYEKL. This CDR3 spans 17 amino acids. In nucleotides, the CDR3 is TGCGCCAGCAGCCAACGACTAGCGGGCCCGAGCTCCTACGAGCAGTACTTC. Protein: CASSQRLAGPSSYEQYF.

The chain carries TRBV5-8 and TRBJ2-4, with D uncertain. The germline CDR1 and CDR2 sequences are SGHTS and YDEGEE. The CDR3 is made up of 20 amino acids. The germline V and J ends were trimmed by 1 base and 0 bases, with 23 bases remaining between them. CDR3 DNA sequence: TGTGCCAGCAGCTTGTTCTTTCAAACTCGGAGCGCCTTAGCCAAAAACATTCAGTACTTC. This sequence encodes CASSLFFQTRSALAKNIQYF.

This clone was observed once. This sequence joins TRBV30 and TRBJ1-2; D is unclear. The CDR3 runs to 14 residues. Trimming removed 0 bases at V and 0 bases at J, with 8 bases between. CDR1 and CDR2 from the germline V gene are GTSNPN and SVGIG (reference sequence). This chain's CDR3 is CAWSVPPTNYGYTF. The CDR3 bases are TGTGCCTGGAGTGTACCCCCTACTAACTATGGCTACACCTTC.

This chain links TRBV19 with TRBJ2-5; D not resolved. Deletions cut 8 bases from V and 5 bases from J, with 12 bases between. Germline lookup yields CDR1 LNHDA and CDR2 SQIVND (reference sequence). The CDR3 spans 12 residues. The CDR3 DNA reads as TGTGCCAGTGGAGCGAGTCTGGAGACCCAGTACTTC. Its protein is CASGASLETQYF.

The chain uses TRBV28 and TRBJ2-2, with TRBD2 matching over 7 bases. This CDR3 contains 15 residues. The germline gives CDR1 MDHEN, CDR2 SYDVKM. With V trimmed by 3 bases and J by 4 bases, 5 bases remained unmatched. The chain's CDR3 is CASSFRGSTTGELFF. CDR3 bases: TGTGCCAGCAGTTTCCGCGGGAGTACCACCGGGGAGCTGTTTTTT.

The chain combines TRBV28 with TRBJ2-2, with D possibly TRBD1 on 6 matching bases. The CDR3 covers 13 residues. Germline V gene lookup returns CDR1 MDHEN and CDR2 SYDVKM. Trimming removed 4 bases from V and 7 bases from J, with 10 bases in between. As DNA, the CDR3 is TGTGCCAGCAGTTACAGGGCGGGCGGGGAGCTGTTTTTT. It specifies CASSYRAGGELFF.

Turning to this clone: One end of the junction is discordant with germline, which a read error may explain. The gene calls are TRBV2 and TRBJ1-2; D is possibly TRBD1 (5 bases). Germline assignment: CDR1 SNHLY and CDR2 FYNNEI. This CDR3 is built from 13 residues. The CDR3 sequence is CASSALWQGQTNF. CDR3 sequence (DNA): TGTGCCAGCAGTGCTCTATGGCAGGGCCAAACCAACTTC.

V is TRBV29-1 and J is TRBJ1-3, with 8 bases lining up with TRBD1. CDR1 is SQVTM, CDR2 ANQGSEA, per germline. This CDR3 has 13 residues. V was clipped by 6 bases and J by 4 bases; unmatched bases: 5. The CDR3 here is CSVVDRVGNTIYF. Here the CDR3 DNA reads TGCAGCGTCGTGGACAGGGTGGGAAACACCATATATTTT.

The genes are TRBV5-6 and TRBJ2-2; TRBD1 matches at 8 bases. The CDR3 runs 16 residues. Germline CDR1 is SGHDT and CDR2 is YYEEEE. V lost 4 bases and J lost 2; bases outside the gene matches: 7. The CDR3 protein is CASSAWTGRNTGELFF. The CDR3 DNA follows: TGTGCCAGCAGCGCCTGGACAGGGAGAAACACCGGGGAGCTGTTTTTT.